The T cell receptor beta chain described here comes from a study of CXCR3-negative and CXCR3-positive naive CD8 T cells. CDR1 is MNHEY, CDR2 SVGAGI, per germline. CDR3 length: 11 amino acids. The libraries of TRB cDNA were constructed through 5' RACE using UMI labels. TCRdb reprocessed the 5' RACE reads and reports one entry per CDR3 protein, with no DNA. Its clone listing holds about 62,000 distinct CDR3 sequences. The origin of this receptor is a human donor in good health. Some clones in this sample may be carry-over from other donors' samples. V and J are TRBV6-5 and TRBJ2-7. The sample taken for sequencing was naive CXCR3- CD8+ T cells from blood. Regarding subset: CD45RO-CCR7+CD27+CD95- naive CD8+ T cells lacking CXCR3 (TNR3-). The CDR3 loop is CASSYPYEQYF.